This TCR beta chain was captured in a study of blood T cell repertoires in COVID-19 (TCRdb year 2020). As for the study more broadly: The collaborator samples originated in the United States, Italy and Spain and spanned the acute and convalescent phases of COVID-19. The material from the prospective study consisted of cDNA or gDNA derived from T cells, B-cell-depleted T cells, or PBMCs. Subjects who had been exposed to COVID-19, were actively infected with it, or had recovered from it provided the deeply sampled blood TCRbeta repertoires that made up the dataset. The sample metadata nearly always contained a de-identified subject ID, COVID-19 status, age in years and sex. Samples were obtained from the ongoing ImmuneRACE study (first 160 participants) and from over 1,000 subjects provided by 6 global collaborators. Where HLA class I and class II types were available, the types were taken from metadata supplied by the sample provider, not from assay-based typing. A freely available public database, intended as a resource for researchers studying the immune response to SARS-CoV-2, is where the repertoires were released.

Enrolling through a virtual design, the prospective study's participants ranged in age from roughly 18 to 90 years and lived across some 23 United States geographic areas. Cohort assignment in the prospective study relied on participant-reported clinical history from a screening survey and a study questionnaire. Recovered participants in ImmuneRACE Cohort 3 were defined by two consecutive negative NP/OP PCR tests, clearance by a healthcare professional, or resolution of symptoms. Each participant in the prospective study had whole blood, serum and a nasopharyngeal or oropharyngeal swab collected by mobile phlebotomists. Over a 2-month period, participants in the prospective study had the option of providing additional blood draws and questionnaires. Blood samples from the prospective study were shipped frozen or at room temperature prior to DNA extraction. General study outcomes and caveats: The amount of clinical and demographic metadata varied by source and participant and was provided uncurated.

V trim: 2 bases; J trim: 4 bases; unmatched bases: 14. From the cysteine up to the phenylalanine, the CDR3 has a length of 19 residues. The CDR3 DNA has 57 bases and is translated from base 1. The immunoSEQ Assay, a bias-controlled multiplex PCR, was used to amplify TCRbeta CDR3 regions from genomic DNA. As for the authors' bioinformatics: The number of nucleated cells in each sample was estimated from the amplification of reference gene primers within the assay. To quantify the absolute abundance of each unique TCRbeta CDR3 rearrangement, sequence reads were collapsed and filtered. For each sample, productive Simpson clonality was calculated by taking the square root of Simpson's diversity index across productive rearrangements. This immuneACCESS table, as held by TCRdb, lists in-frame sequences with V and J called but not all clones. Of the missing ones, under half trace to an unresolved V gene in checked studies; the others have no known cause. V, J and clone size reflect that table, while D and trimming were determined from the DNA. This sample gives about 250,000 clones in total; approximately 92% of them show up just once. The ten largest clones take up about 2.2% of the sample.

In this sample, this clone turned up once. Its antigen remains undetermined. No clone much larger than this one lies a single base away; base qualities are absent. The specimen was PBMCs or T cells enriched from blood (not recorded which). The chain joins TRBV23-1 to TRBJ1-5, with 10 junctional bases fitting TRBD1. TRBV23-1 is classed as an ORF, of uncertain function. This TCR was recovered from a woman aged 18-35 years who had recovered from COVID-19. At the DNA level, the sequence is TGCGCCAGCAGTCAAGACCTGACAGGGGGCGCATTAGAGAATCAGCCCCAGCATTTT. The encoded protein is CASSQDLTGGALENQPQHF.